The rows below give T cell receptor beta chains drawn from one sample of a study of blood T cell repertoires in COVID-19. Libraries were prepared by immunoSEQ multiplex PCR; TCRdb keeps only in-frame clonotypes and omits some of them. This sample has 100,000 to 120,000 clones, with roughly 76% found just once. The sample taken for sequencing was peripheral blood. The receptors were gathered from a woman aged 55-70 years with acute or convalescent COVID-19. Both conserved end residues are part of each CDR3. Fields, in order: clone size, J gene, D gene, V gene, CDR3 DNA, CDR3 protein. A D gene is named only where the DNA matches it firmly. Size values are once, few and many counts, or a class for expanded clones, and some rows have none.

once,TRBJ1-2,-,TRBV14,TGTGCCAGCAGGTCTAGCCCCCCTAACTATGGCTACACCTTC,CASRSSPPNYGYTF
-,TRBJ1-2,-,TRBV19,TGTGCCAGTAGTATTGACAGCAATAACTATGGCTACACCTTC,CASSIDSNNYGYTF
-,TRBJ1-5,-,TRBV19,TGTGCCAGTAGTTTTCTAGGCAGCAATCAGCCCCAGCATTTT,CASSFLGSNQPQHF
-,TRBJ2-2,-,TRBV12-5,TGTGCTAGTGGATCTCTGACAGGGAGGACCGGGGAGCTGTTTTTT,CASGSLTGRTGELFF
-,TRBJ2-2,TRBD1,TRBV6-5,TGTGCCAGCAGTTGGGGACAGGGCGTCGGGGAGCTGTTTTTT,CASSWGQGVGELFF
-,TRBJ1-5,-,TRBV7-2,TGTGCCAGCAGCCGGACCCCGGGGATCCAGCCCCAGCATTTT,CASSRTPGIQPQHF
-,TRBJ2-3,TRBD2,TRBV6-4,TGTGCCAGCAGTGTAGCGGGGGGGCCAGATACGCAGTATTTT,CASSVAGGPDTQYF
-,TRBJ1-1,-,TRBV7-2,TGTGCCAGCAGCTTAATATGGACAGCGAACACTGAAGCTTTCTTT,CASSLIWTANTEAFF
-,TRBJ2-2,-,TRBV19,TGTGCCAGCAGTGAGAGGAACGGGGAGCTGTTTTTT,CASSERNGELFF
few,TRBJ1-1,-,TRBV13,TGTGCCAGCAGCTTAGGGGGCGCGGGGACTGAAGCTTTCTTT,CASSLGGAGTEAFF
-,TRBJ2-2,-,TRBV6-5,TGTGCCAGCAGTTACTCGAGAGGGAACACCGGGGAGCTGTTTTTT,CASSYSRGNTGELFF
-,TRBJ1-4,TRBD1,TRBV19,TGTGCCAGTCGGGATCCGGGACAGGAAAATGAAAAACTGTTTTTT,CASRDPGQENEKLFF
-,TRBJ1-2,TRBD1,TRBV3-1/TRBV3-2,TGTGCCAGCAGCCAGACAGGGGCTCACTATGGCTACACCTTC,CASSQTGAHYGYTF
-,TRBJ1-1,-,TRBV11-1,TGTGCCAGCAGCTTATCCCACAAGAACACTGAAGCTTTCTTT,CASSLSHKNTEAFF
-,TRBJ2-7,TRBD1,TRBV27,TGTGCCAGCAGTCCCAGACAGGGGGGGACAACCTACGAGCAGTACTTC,CASSPRQGGTTYEQYF
-,TRBJ1-4,-,TRBV11-3,TGTGCCAGCAGCCCAGGCCTTGGTGAAAAACTGTTTTTT,CASSPGLGEKLFF
-,TRBJ2-4,-,TRBV3-1/TRBV3-2,TGTGCCAGCAGCCAACAGGGGATTCAGTACTTC,CASSQQGIQYF
-,TRBJ1-2,-,TRBV7-9,TGTGCCAGCAGCCAGACCAGGGGAGGGTATGGCTACACCTTC,CASSQTRGGYGYTF
-,TRBJ2-2,TRBD1,TRBV3-1/TRBV3-2,TGTGCCAGCAGCCAACCCCGGACAGGGCACACCGGGGAGCTGTTTTTT,CASSQPRTGHTGELFF
many,TRBJ1-3,-,TRBV10-2,TGCGCCAGTAGAACAGGGCCCTCTGGAAACACCATATATTTT,CASRTGPSGNTIYF
-,TRBJ1-5,TRBD1,TRBV7-2,TGTGCCAGCAGCTTAGGAACAGGGGGGGCTCAGCCCCAGCATTTT,CASSLGTGGAQPQHF
-,TRBJ1-2,TRBD1,TRBV6-5,TGTGCCAGCAGTAGCAAAGACAGGGAGGATGGCTACACCTTC,CASSSKDREDGYTF